This T cell receptor beta chain was sequenced in a study of vaccination effects on CD4 cells after COVID-19. Overall study: Every participant took two doses of the BNT162b2 or mRNA-1273 vaccine.

Viral peptide pools were used in the ViraFEST assay to expand antigen-specific CD4+ T cells, and sequencing came afterward. Isolating CD4+ T cells followed 9 to 11 days of culture. Vaccinated participants had no history of SARS-CoV-2 infection and tested negative for nucleocapsid antibodies. After under 2.5 million PBMC were placed in each well, they were cultured with approximately 10 IU/ml IL-2 and roughly 10 ug/ml peptides. Half-medium replacement with IL-2 medium occurred on days 3 and 7. General study results and limits: Pronounced clonal contraction occurred in clones induced by infection and by vaccine late after vaccination.

Note on this clone: Its antigen is unknown.

Assay used: immunoSEQ multiplex PCR; TCRdb lists only in-frame clones, some missing. The data hold about 22,000 clones, with around 79% observed a single time. Trimming took 6 bases from V and 7 from J; bases not matched to a gene: 10. The germline V gene encodes CDR1 MDHEN and CDR2 SYDVKM. This CDR3 is built from 15 residues. The J gene is TRBJ1-3, the V gene TRBV28; 9 nucleotides align to TRBD1. The sample consisted of CD4+ T cells from PBMCs cultured with HCoV-NL63 spike peptides, taken before COVID-19 vaccination. The receptor was isolated from a human donor who received a COVID-19 vaccine. The CDR3, as DNA: TGTGCCAGCAGCCATACCTGGACAGGGGATAACACCATATATTTT. Its translation is CASSHTWTGDNTIYF.